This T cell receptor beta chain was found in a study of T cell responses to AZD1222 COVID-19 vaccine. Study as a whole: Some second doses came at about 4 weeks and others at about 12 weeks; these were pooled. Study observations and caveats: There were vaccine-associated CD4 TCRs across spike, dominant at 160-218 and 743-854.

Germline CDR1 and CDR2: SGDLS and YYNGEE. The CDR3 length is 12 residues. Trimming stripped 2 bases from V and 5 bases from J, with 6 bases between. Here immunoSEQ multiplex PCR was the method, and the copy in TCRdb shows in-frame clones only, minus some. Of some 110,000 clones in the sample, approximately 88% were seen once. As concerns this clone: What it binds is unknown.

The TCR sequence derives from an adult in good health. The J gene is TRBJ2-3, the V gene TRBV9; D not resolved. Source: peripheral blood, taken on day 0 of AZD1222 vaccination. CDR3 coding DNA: TGTGCCAGCAGCGTGGTTAGAGATACGCAGTATTTT. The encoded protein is CASSVVRDTQYF.